A single TCR beta chain is shown here with its context. One base away lies a much larger clone, so this may be a sequencing read error. Researchers took RNA transcripts and amplified the TCR beta CDR3 regions from them. The TCR CDR3 was amplified in a first-round RT-PCR using the HTBI primer set. From the multiplex PCR reads, TCRdb called clonotypes with MiXCR, one entry per CDR3 protein. The data show some 560,000 distinct CDR3 sequences, more than 15% seen once. This record belongs to a study of T cells in Graves' hyperthyroidism and ophthalmopathy. Germline lookup yields CDR1 MDHEN and CDR2 SYDVKM. V lost 11 bases to trimming and J lost 3 bases, with 16 bases between them. This CDR3 has 14 amino acids.

Material: blood. The receptor's source is a young woman with Graves' hyperthyroidism. The gene calls are TRBV28 and TRBJ2-2; D possibly corresponds to TRBD1 (6 bases). CDR3 sequence (DNA): TGTGCCCACGCCAACCAGGGGCACACCGGGGAGCTGTTTTTT. This sequence encodes CAHANQGHTGELFF.